This TCR beta chain was sequenced during a study of blood T cell repertoires in COVID-19. About the research overall: COVID-19 samples from acute and convalescent phases originated in the United States, Italy and Spain. Sample material is recorded as cDNA or gDNA derived from T cells, B-cell-depleted T cells, or PBMCs.

How the authors handled the data: Amplification from reference gene primers served as the basis for estimated nucleated cell counts. Only in-frame clones appear in the TCRdb table, and some are missing; sequencing was by immunoSEQ multiplex PCR. V and J calls and clone size follow that table, whereas D and trimming were derived from the DNA. The table shows about 250,000 clones, with about 86% occurring only once. With 3 bases clipped from V and 5 bases from J, the junction kept 7 bases outside the gene matches. Per germline, CDR1 LNHDA and CDR2 SQIVND (reference sequence). The CDR3 length is 15 residues.

The sequence came from an elderly man with acute or convalescent COVID-19. What was sequenced was peripheral blood. The chain uses TRBV19 and TRBJ1-5, with TRBD1 identical over 7 bases. The CDR3 here is CASSIETGPYQPQHF. The CDR3 nucleotides read TGTGCCAGTAGTATTGAGACAGGGCCGTATCAGCCCCAGCATTTT.